What follows are 30 T cell receptor beta chains derived from one specimen sequenced in a study. TCRdb passed the 5' RACE reads through MiXCR, listing each CDR3 protein once. The sample shows roughly 9,400 distinct CDR3 sequences, 15% to 20% of them seen only once. Material: memory CD4+ T cells sorted from blood. Subset in this sample: memory CD4+ T cells, CD4+CD45RO+CD25-. All receptors come from a female donor with breast cancer.

In this sample, this clonotype is medium-sized (0.01 to 0.1%). The genes are TRBV4-1 and TRBJ2-2, with 10 nucleotides matching TRBD2. With V trimmed by 2 bases and J by 7 bases, 13 bases remained unmatched. Germline-derived CDR1 and CDR2 are MGHRA and YSYEKL. This CDR3 contains 18 residues. The CDR3 DNA reads as TGCGCCAGCAGCCAAAGAGCAAATAGCGGGAGGCTAAGCGGGGAGCTGTTTTTT. Protein product: CASSQRANSGRLSGELFF.

This chain joins TRBV5-6 and TRBJ2-3, with D perhaps TRBD2 (6 bases). This CDR3 contains 13 residues. Germline V CDR1 and CDR2: SGHDT, YYEEEE. Trimming took off 0 bases at V and 12 bases at J, with 14 bases between the two ends. The CDR3, as DNA: TGTGCCAGCAGCTTGGGGAAAACTAGCCAACAGTATTTT. Its translation: CASSLGKTSQQYF.

This clonotype has only a few counts. The chain carries TRBV29-1 and TRBJ2-7; TRBD2 aligns across 7 bases. From germline, CDR1 is SQVTM and CDR2 ANQGSEA. J was trimmed by 2 bases and V by 2 bases; bases with no gene match: 3. There are 13 residues in the CDR3. The CDR3 reads CSVEPAGTYEQYF. In DNA, the CDR3 is TGCAGCGTTGAACCAGCGGGAACCTACGAGCAGTACTTC.

This clonotype was seen many times. The rearrangement links TRBV20-1 to TRBJ2-3; 12 nucleotides match TRBD2. Unmatched junction bases numbered 8, after V lost 3 bases and J lost 7 bases. CDR3 length equals 15 residues. Germline CDR1 reads DFQATT; CDR2 reads SNEGSKA (reference sequence). The DNA for the CDR3 is TGCAGTGCTAGTGCTAGCGGGAGGGTGCGAAATACGCAGTATTTT. Encoded protein: CSASASGRVRNTQYF.

This clonotype was detected once. At one end the junction does not follow the germline gene, possibly because of a read error. The chain carries TRBV6-5 and TRBJ2-3; 15 bases line up with TRBD2. The CDR3 has 20 amino acids. CDR1 is MNHEY, CDR2 SVGAGI, per germline. CDR3 sequence (DNA): TGTGCCAGCAGTTACTCGAAGTGGACTAGCGGGAGGGTCCTCACAAATACGCAGTATTTT. Translating gives CASSYSKWTSGRVLTNTQYF.

This clonotype has at least ten counts. A much larger clone sits a single nucleotide away, making a read error possible. CDR3 protein: CASSTSARNEQFF. The CDR3 region has the DNA TGTGCCAGCAGTACGAGCGCCCGCAATGAGCAGTTCTTC. The genes are TRBV6-5 and TRBJ2-1; D is unresolved. The V end was cut by 5 bases, the J end by 6 bases, with 11 bases between. The CDR3 has 13 amino acids. Germline V gives CDR1 MNHEY, CDR2 SVGAGI.

Within the sample, this clonotype is medium-sized (0.01 to 0.1%). The chain recombines TRBV7-2 with TRBJ2-7, with 12 bases aligning to TRBD2. The CDR3 totals 15 residues. The V gene end was trimmed by 5 bases and the J gene end by 5 bases; junction bases not matched to a gene: 7. The germline V gene has CDR1 SGHTA and CDR2 FQGNSA. The CDR3 reads CASSGRRLAGDEQYF. The CDR3 bases are TGTGCCAGCAGCGGGCGCCGACTAGCGGGAGACGAGCAGTACTTC.

This clonotype is labeled medium-sized. The J gene is TRBJ2-1, the V gene TRBV7-2; possible D gene TRBD1, 7 bases. CDR1 SGHTA and CDR2 FQGNSA come from the germline V gene. V was shortened by 5 bases and J by 3 bases, with 11 bases between the two germline ends. The length of the CDR3 is 14 residues. The CDR3 DNA reads as TGTGCCAGCAGCCCAGGGGGAGGCTACAATGAGCAGTTCTTC. As protein: CASSPGGGYNEQFF. The full variable domain, its missing parts supplied by reference TRBV7-2 and TRBJ2-1, is GAGVSQSPSNKVTEKGKDVELRCDPISGHTALYWYRQSLGQGLEFLIYFQGNSAPDKSGLPSDRFSAERTGGSVSTLTIQRTQQEDSAVYLCASSPGGGYNEQFFGPGTRLTVL.

This clonotype was counted between two and nine times. A much larger clone differs by one base, so this may be a read error. The gene calls are TRBV7-6 and TRBJ2-2, with 12 bases matching TRBD2. After removal of 2 bases from V and 8 bases from J, the junction contained 3 bases not matched to a gene. The CDR3 covers 15 residues. Germline CDR1 SGHVS, CDR2 FNYEAQ. The CDR3 DNA reads TGTGCCAGCAGCTTACGACTAGCGGGAGCGGGGGAGCTGTTTTTT. Translating it yields CASSLRLAGAGELFF.

Remarks on this clonotype: This may be a read error, as it is one base from a much larger clone. This chain connects TRBV28 to TRBJ2-2; D might be TRBD2 (6 bases). This CDR3 comprises 12 residues. Looked up from germline, CDR1 is MDHEN and CDR2 is SYDVKM. The CDR3 bases are TGTGCCAGCAGATTAGCAGGCGGGGAGCTGTTATTT. Amino acids: CASRLAGGELLF.

The rearrangement uses TRBV29-1 and TRBJ2-7; weak D call: TRBD2 (6 bases). The germline V gene encodes CDR1 SQVTM and CDR2 ANQGSEA. The CDR3 length is 13 residues. Trimming stripped 7 bases from V and 1 base from J, with 14 bases between. The CDR3 protein is CSAGGVSSYEQYF. The CDR3 nucleotides are TGCAGCGCCGGGGGAGTTAGTTCCTACGAGCAGTACTTC.

By sample share, this clonotype is medium-sized. This chain links TRBV24-1 with TRBJ2-3; TRBD2 agrees at 9 bases. The CDR3 is made up of 17 amino acids. V lost 0 bases, J lost 5 bases, and 8 bases stayed unmatched. CDR1 and CDR2 (germline): KGHDR, SFDVKD. CDR3 nucleotide sequence: TGTGCCACCAGTGATTTGGAAGCGGGGGGATTCGGAGATACGCAGTATTTT. Its translation is CATSDLEAGGFGDTQYF.

In its sample, this clonotype is medium-sized. The chain employs TRBV7-2 and TRBJ1-4; D is undetermined. Trimming cost V 4 bases and J 5 bases, with 14 bases left between them. The germline V gene encodes CDR1 SGHTA and CDR2 FQGNSA. The CDR3 is 15 residues long. In nucleotides, the CDR3 is TGTGCCAGCAGCTCGGCGGGCAGCCCCAATGAAAAACTGTTTTTT. Amino acids: CASSSAGSPNEKLFF.

This clonotype was seen more than once but under ten times. V gene TRBV19 combines with J gene TRBJ1-6; tentative D call: TRBD1 (5 bases). CDR1 and CDR2 (germline): LNHDA, SQIVND (reference sequence). This CDR3 comprises 12 residues. Trimming removed 5 bases at V and 9 bases at J, with 8 bases between. For the CDR3, the DNA is TGTGCCAGTAGTGTGGGGGTTTCACCCCTCCACTTT. Protein product: CASSVGVSPLHF. Using reference TRBV19 and TRBJ1-6 for the parts outside the CDR3, the full variable domain is DGGITQSPKYLFRKEGQNVTLSCEQNLNHDAMYWYRQDPGQGLRLIYYSQIVNDFQKGDIAEGYSVSREKKESFPLTVTSAQKNPTAFYLCASSVGVSPLHFGNGTRLTVT.

This clonotype was recorded a few times. A single base separates this from a much larger clone, so it may be a read error. This CDR3 is missing its conserved last phenylalanine or tryptophan, likely due to a read error. The chain recombines TRBV25-1 with TRBJ2-1; possible D gene TRBD2, 7 bases. The CDR3 runs to 15 residues. CDR1 is MGHDK and CDR2 is SYGVNS in the germline V gene. Trimming cost V 1 base and J 10 bases, with 17 bases left between them. The CDR3 nucleotides are TGTGCCAGCAGTGAATCAGGCAGGGGAGGGGTGGAGCAGTTCCTC. As protein: CASSESGRGGVEQFL.

Comment on this clonotype: Its ends do not fully match the called genes, so a read error is possible. V gene TRBV6-2 or TRBV6-3 combines with J gene TRBJ1-5; 9 positions match TRBD1. This CDR3 is 14 amino acids long. The germline V gene encodes CDR1 MNHEY and CDR2 SVGEGT. DNA of the CDR3: TGTGCCACCAGTGACAGGGGGGGATTCCAGCCCCAGCATTTT. Translated: CATSDRGGFQPQHF.

By frequency in the sample, this clonotype is medium-sized. The CDR3: CASSSTGGRSGYTF. The CDR3 DNA follows: TGCGCCAGCAGCTCCACAGGGGGAAGGAGCGGCTACACCTTC. The chain carries TRBV5-1 and TRBJ1-2; 8 bases match TRBD1. Germline trimming cut 3 bases from V and 8 bases from J; bases unmatched to any gene: 9. The CDR3 totals 14 residues. CDR1 SGHRS and CDR2 YFSETQ come from the germline V gene.

In this sample, this clonotype is medium-sized (0.01 to 0.1%). As DNA, the CDR3 is TGTGCCAGCTACGGCTCCAACCCGCAGTATTTT. Translating gives CASYGSNPQYF. The chain uses TRBV7-3 and TRBJ2-3, with D unresolved. CDR1 and CDR2 (germline): SGHTA, FQGTGA. The CDR3 loop spans 11 amino acids. Trimming shortened V by 8 bases and J by 10 bases, and 13 bases separated the two germline ends.

Judged by abundance, this clonotype is medium-sized. The chain uses TRBV7-2 and TRBJ2-7, with 10 positions matching TRBD2. In germline, CDR1 is SGHTA, CDR2 FQGNSA. V trimming: 6 bases; J trimming: 1 base; junction bases outside the gene matches: 3. This CDR3 is 14 amino acids long. For the CDR3, the DNA is TGTGCCAGCAGGCCTAGCGGGGGTTCCTACGAGCAGTACTTC. Its translation is CASRPSGGSYEQYF.

This clonotype is medium-sized in the sample. The gene calls are TRBV5-1 and TRBJ2-1; 11 nucleotides line up with TRBD2. The CDR3 runs to 15 residues. The trim removed 3 bases at V and 13 bases at J, leaving 12 bases unmatched. The germline CDR1 and CDR2 sequences are SGHRS and YFSETQ. CDR3 DNA: TGCGCCAGCAGCTACACACTAGCGGGAGTACCGGGTCAGTTCTTC. It translates to CASSYTLAGVPGQFF.

By share of the sample, this clonotype is medium-sized. The chain uses TRBV14 and TRBJ2-3; D gene ambiguous. The V end was cut by 4 bases, the J end by 4 bases, with 9 bases between. CDR3 length: 13 amino acids. CDR1 and CDR2 from the germline V gene are SGHDN and FVKESK. CDR3 protein: CASSRQISDTQYF. The CDR3 DNA follows: TGTGCCAGCAGCCGGCAGATATCAGATACGCAGTATTTT.

This clonotype is medium-sized. CDR3 amino acids: CSAPRGISYEQYF. The CDR3 nucleotides read TGCAGTGCCCCCAGGGGAATATCCTACGAGCAGTACTTC. The chain links TRBV20-1 to TRBJ2-7, with a weak D call TRBD1 (6 bases). The germline V gene has CDR1 DFQATT and CDR2 SNEGSKA (reference sequence). Trimming left V 6 bases short and J 1 base short, with 13 bases between. The CDR3 runs to 13 residues.

With respect to this clonotype: Given a much more abundant clone one base away, this may be a read error. This rearrangement joins TRBV4-2 to TRBJ1-1; a weak D match, TRBD1 (6 bases). V lost 1 base and J lost 5, with 14 bases in between. CDR3 size: 15 residues. From germline, CDR1 is LGHNA and CDR2 YNFKEQ. This CDR3 is CASSQGGGGSTEAFF. In DNA, the CDR3 is TGTGCCAGCAGCCAAGGAGGGGGAGGGAGTACTGAAGCTTTCTTT.

CDR3: CASSLGNEQYF. The CDR3 nucleotides are TGTGCCAGCAGTTTGGGGAACGAGCAGTACTTC. The rearrangement links TRBV12-3 or TRBV12-4 to TRBJ2-7; D gene unclear. The germline V and J ends were trimmed by 3 bases and 5 bases, with 5 bases remaining between them. The CDR3 covers 11 residues.

This clonotype is medium-sized by share. V gene TRBV7-2 combines with J gene TRBJ1-2; D is unresolved. The V gene lost 5 bases and the J gene lost 7 bases, with 14 bases spanning the gap. Germline V lookup: CDR1 SGHTA, CDR2 FQGNSA. The CDR3 consists of 13 residues. The CDR3 DNA follows: TGTGCCAGCAGCCAATATCGGACGACTGGCTACACCTTC. Protein product: CASSQYRTTGYTF.

By frequency in the sample, this clonotype is medium-sized (0.01 to 0.1%). The rearrangement links TRBV20-1 to TRBJ2-5, with D unclear. Deletions cut 1 base from V and 4 bases from J, with 7 bases between. Germline values: CDR1 DFQATT, CDR2 SNEGSKA (reference sequence). The CDR3 loop spans 12 amino acids. CDR3 residues: CSARAPGETQYF. In nucleotides, the CDR3 is TGCAGTGCTAGAGCCCCGGGAGAGACCCAGTACTTC.

This clonotype qualifies as medium-sized. J is TRBJ2-7 and V is TRBV24-1, with D perhaps TRBD2 (5 bases). Germline lookup yields CDR1 KGHDR and CDR2 SFDVKD. The CDR3 consists of 14 residues. Trimming pared 5 bases from V and 0 bases from J, leaving 10 bases between. CDR3 amino acids: CATSGGPSSYEQYF. CDR3 bases: TGTGCCACCAGTGGCGGGCCGAGCTCCTACGAGCAGTACTTC.

This clonotype has at least ten counts. The rearrangement uses TRBV5-1 and TRBJ2-2, with TRBD1 identical over 8 bases. The CDR3 has 16 residues. The V segment lost 5 bases and the J segment 3 bases; nucleotides outside the gene matches: 9. Germline V CDR1 and CDR2: SGHRS, YFSETQ. The CDR3 DNA reads as TGCGCCAGCAGTTATACAGGGGGAGTAGACACCGGGGAGCTGTTTTTT. It codes for CASSYTGGVDTGELFF. The entire variable domain, with the rest obtained from reference TRBV5-1 and TRBJ2-2, is as follows: KAGVTQTPRYLIKTRGQQVTLSCSPISGHRSVSWYQQTPGQGLQFLFEYFSETQRNKGNFPGRFSGRQFSNSRSEMNVSTLELGDSALYLCASSYTGGVDTGELFFGEGSRLTVL.

Notes on this clonotype: A much bigger clone sits one base away, suggesting this may be a read error. This chain links TRBV20-1 with TRBJ2-1; a weak D match, TRBD1 (5 bases). Germline CDR1 DFQATT, CDR2 SNEGSKA (reference sequence). This CDR3 contains 12 residues. Trimming shortened V by 6 bases and J by 5 bases, and 11 bases separated the two germline ends. The CDR3 bases are TGCAGTGCCCCGAGACAGCACAATGAGCAGTTCTTC. Its translation is CSAPRQHNEQFF.

This clonotype is labeled as medium-sized. The chain recombines TRBV7-9 with TRBJ1-2; maybe TRBD1 (6 bases). Germline V gives CDR1 SEHNR, CDR2 FQNEAQ (reference sequence). The CDR3 runs to 13 residues. V was clipped by 8 bases and J by 4 bases, with 14 bases between them. The CDR3 DNA reads TGTGCCAGCCGTTCCGGGACACTCTATGGCTACACCTTC. Translation gives CASRSGTLYGYTF.